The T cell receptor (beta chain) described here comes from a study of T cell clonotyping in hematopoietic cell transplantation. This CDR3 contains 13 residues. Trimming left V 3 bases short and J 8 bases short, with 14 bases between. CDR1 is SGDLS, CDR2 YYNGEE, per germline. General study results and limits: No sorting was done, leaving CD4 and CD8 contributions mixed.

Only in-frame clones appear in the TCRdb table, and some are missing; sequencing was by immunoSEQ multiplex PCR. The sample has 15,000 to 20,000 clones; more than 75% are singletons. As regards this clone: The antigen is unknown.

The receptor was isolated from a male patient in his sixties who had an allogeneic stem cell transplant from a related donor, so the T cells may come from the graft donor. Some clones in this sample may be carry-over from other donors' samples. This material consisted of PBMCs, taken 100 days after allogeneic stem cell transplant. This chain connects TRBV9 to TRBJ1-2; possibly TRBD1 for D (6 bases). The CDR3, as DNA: TGTGCCAGCAGCGATCAACCCAGGGGAGGCTACACCTTC. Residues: CASSDQPRGGYTF.